This T cell receptor beta chain is drawn from a study of cytomegalovirus exposure and HLA in healthy donors. Study-level findings and limits: A few CMV-associated chains proved CMV antigen-specific in vitro.

V lost 1 base and J lost 3, with 16 bases in between. This CDR3 spans 17 amino acids. Germline V gene data show CDR1 as MNHEY and CDR2 as SMNVEV (reference sequence). Points on this clone: Its antigen is unidentified.

Profiled with immunoSEQ multiplex PCR; TCRdb holds only in-frame clones, not every one. This sample carries 200,000 or so clones, 75% to 95% of them seen once, and the ten largest clones take 1% to 1.2%. Sequencing used PBMCs. The clonotype was recovered from a woman younger than 30 in good health and CMV-seronegative. V and J are TRBV27 and TRBJ2-1; D possibly corresponds to TRBD2 (6 bases). CDR3 nucleotide sequence: TGTGCCAGCAGTTTATATGGGAGCGGGTGGTACTACAATGAGCAGTTCTTC. The encoded protein is CASSLYGSGWYYNEQFF.